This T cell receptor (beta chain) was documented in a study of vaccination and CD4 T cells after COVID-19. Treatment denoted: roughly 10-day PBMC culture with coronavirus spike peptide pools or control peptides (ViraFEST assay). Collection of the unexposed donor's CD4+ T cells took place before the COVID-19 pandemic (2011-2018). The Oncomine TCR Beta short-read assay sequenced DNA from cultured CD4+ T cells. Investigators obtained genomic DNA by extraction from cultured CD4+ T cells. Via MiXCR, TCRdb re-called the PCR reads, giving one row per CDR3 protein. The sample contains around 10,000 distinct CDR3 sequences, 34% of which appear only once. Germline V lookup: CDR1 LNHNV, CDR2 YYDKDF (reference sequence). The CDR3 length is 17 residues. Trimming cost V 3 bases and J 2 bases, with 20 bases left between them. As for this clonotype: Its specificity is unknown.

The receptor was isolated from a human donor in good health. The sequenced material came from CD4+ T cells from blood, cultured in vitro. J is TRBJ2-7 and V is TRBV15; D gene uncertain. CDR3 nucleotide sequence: TGTGCCACCAGCAGGGAACCTTTTACGAACATTCCCTACGAGCAGTACTTC. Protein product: CATSREPFTNIPYEQYF.